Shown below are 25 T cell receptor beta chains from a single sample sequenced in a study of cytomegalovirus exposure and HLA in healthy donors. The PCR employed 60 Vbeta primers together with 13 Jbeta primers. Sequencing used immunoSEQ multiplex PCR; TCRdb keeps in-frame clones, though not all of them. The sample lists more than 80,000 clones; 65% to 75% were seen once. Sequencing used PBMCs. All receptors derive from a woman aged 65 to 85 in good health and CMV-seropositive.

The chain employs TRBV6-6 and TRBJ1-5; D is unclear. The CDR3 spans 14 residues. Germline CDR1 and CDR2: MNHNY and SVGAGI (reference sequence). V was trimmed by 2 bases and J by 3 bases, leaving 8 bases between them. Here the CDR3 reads CASSYREANQPQHF. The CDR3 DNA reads TGTGCCAGCAGTTACCGGGAGGCCAATCAGCCCCAGCATTTT.

The CDR3 loop reads CASSQDSVNTEAFF. The CDR3 DNA is TGTGCCAGCAGCCAAGATTCCGTGAACACTGAAGCTTTCTTT. The chain carries TRBV4-2 and TRBJ1-1; D ambiguous. CDR1 and CDR2 from the germline V gene are LGHNA and YNFKEQ. The V gene lost 0 bases and the J gene lost 0 bases, with 5 bases spanning the gap. There are 14 residues in the CDR3.

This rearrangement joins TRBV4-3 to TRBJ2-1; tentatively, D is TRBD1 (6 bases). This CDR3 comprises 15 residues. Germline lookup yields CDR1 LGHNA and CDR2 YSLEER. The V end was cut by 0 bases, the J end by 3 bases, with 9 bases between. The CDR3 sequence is CASSQDRGLYNEQFF. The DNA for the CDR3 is TGCGCCAGCAGCCAAGACAGGGGTCTCTACAATGAGCAGTTCTTC.

CDR3 region: CASSSGQGNYGYTF. The DNA for the CDR3 is TGTGCCAGCAGCTCCGGACAGGGCAACTATGGCTACACCTTC. V usage is TRBV5-6 and J usage is TRBJ1-2, with 8 positions matching TRBD1. Germline V gene data show CDR1 as SGHDT and CDR2 as YYEEEE. The ends lost 3 bases at V and 2 bases at J; junction bases unmatched: 3. The CDR3 has 14 amino acids.

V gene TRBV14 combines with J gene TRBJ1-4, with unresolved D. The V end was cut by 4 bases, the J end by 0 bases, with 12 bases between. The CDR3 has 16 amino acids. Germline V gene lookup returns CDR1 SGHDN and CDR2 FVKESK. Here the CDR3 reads CASSRLNSPTNEKLFF. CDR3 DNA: TGTGCCAGCAGCCGCCTAAACAGCCCAACTAATGAAAAACTGTTTTTT.

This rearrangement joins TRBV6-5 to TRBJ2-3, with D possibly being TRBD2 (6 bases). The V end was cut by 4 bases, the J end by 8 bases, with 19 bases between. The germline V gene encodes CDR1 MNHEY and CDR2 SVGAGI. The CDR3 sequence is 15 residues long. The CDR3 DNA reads TGTGCCAGCAGTTCCCCGGGACTCCGCCGGGGTACGCAGTATTTT. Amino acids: CASSSPGLRRGTQYF.

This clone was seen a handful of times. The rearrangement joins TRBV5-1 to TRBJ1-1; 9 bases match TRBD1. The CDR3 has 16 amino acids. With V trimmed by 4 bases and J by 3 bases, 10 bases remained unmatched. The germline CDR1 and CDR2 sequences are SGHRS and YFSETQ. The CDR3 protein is CASSPQQGARDTEAFF. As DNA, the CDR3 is TGCGCCAGCAGCCCCCAACAGGGGGCGCGAGACACTGAAGCTTTCTTT.

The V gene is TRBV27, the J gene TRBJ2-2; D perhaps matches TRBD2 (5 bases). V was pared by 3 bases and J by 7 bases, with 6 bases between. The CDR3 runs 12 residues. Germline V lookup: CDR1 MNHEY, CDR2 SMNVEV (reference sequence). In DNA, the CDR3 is TGTGCCAGCAGTTTGGGAGTCGGGGAGCTGTTTTTT. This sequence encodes CASSLGVGELFF.

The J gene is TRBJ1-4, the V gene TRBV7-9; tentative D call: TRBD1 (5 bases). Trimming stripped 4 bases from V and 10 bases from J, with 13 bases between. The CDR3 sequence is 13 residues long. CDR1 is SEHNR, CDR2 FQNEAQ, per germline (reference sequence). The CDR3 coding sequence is TGTGCCAGCAGCTCCGACAGCGTCGGAAAACTGTTTTTT. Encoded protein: CASSSDSVGKLFF.

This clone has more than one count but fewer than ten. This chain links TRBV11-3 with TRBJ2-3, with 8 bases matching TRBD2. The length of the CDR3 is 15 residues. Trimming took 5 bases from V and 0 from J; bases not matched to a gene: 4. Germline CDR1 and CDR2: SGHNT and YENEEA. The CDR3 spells CASSPGGASTDTQYF. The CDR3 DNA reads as TGTGCCAGCAGCCCCGGGGGGGCCAGCACAGATACGCAGTATTTT.

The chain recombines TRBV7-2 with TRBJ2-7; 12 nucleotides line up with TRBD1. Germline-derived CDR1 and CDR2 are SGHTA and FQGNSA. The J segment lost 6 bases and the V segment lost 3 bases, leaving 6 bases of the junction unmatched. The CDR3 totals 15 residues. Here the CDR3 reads CASSLMGQGASEQYF. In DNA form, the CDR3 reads TGTGCCAGCAGCTTGATGGGACAGGGGGCAAGCGAGCAGTACTTC.

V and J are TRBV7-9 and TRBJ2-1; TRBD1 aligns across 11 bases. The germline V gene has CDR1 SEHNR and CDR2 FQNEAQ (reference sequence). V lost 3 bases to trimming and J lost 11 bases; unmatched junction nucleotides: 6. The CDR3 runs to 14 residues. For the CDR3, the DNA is TGTGCCAGCAGCTTGGGGACAGGGGGACCCCAGCAGTTCTTC. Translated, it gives CASSLGTGGPQQFF. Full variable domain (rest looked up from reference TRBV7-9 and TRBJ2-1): DTGVSQNPRHKITKRGQNVTFRCDPISEHNRLYWYRQTLGQGPEFLTYFQNEAQLEKSRLLSDRFSAERPKGSFSTLEIQRTEQGDSAMYLCASSLGTGGPQQFFGPGTRLTVL.

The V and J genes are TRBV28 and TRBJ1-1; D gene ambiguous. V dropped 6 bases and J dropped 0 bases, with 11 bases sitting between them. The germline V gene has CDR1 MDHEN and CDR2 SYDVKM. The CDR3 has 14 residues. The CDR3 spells CASRISGMNTEAFF. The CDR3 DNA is TGTGCCAGCAGAATCAGCGGAATGAACACTGAAGCTTTCTTT.

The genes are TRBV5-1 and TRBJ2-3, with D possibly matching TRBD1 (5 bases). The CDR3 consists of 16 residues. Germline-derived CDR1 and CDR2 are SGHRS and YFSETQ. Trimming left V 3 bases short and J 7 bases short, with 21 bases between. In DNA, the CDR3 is TGCGCCAGCAGCTCAAAAGCGTCAGGGCCAAGTAATACGCAGTATTTT. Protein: CASSSKASGPSNTQYF.

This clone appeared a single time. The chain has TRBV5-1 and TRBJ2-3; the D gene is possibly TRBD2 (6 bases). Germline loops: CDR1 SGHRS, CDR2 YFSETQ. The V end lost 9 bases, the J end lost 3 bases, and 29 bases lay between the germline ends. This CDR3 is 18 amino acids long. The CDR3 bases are TGCGCCACCAAGCAGATCGTCGGCGGCGGGGACGCTACAGATACGCAGTATTTT. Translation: CATKQIVGGGDATDTQYF.

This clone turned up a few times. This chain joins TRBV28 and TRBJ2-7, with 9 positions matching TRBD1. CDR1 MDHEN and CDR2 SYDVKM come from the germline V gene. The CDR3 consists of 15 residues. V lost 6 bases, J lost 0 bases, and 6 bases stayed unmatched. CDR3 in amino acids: CASSSGDRVSYEQYF. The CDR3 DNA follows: TGTGCCAGCAGCTCCGGGGACAGGGTCTCCTACGAGCAGTACTTC.

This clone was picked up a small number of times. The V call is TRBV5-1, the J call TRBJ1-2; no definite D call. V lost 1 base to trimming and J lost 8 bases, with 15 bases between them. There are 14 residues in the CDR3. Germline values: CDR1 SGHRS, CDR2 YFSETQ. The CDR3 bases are TGCGCCAGCAGCTTGTCCCCCTCCAGCGGAGGCTACACCTTC. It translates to CASSLSPSSGGYTF.

The CDR3 DNA sequence: TGTGCCAGCAGCTTAAATGTTAATAGCGGTAGCACCGGGGAGCTGTTTTTT. As protein: CASSLNVNSGSTGELFF. The rearrangement links TRBV7-3 to TRBJ2-2, with a weak D call TRBD2 (6 bases). Trimming cost V 1 base and J 4 bases, with 16 bases left between them. Germline V gene lookup returns CDR1 SGHTA and CDR2 FQGTGA. The CDR3 length is 17 residues.

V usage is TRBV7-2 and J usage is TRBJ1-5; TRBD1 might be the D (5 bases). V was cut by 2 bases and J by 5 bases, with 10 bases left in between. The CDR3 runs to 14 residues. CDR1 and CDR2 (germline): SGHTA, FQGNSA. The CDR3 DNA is TGTGCCAGCAGCTTATTTGGGGGGTATCAGCCCCAGCATTTT. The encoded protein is CASSLFGGYQPQHF.

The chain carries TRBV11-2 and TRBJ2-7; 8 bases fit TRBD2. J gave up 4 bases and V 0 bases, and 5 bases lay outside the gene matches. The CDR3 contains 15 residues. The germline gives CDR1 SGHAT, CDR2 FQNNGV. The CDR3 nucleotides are TGTGCCAGCAGCTTAGAACTAGCGGAGGTATACGAGCAGTACTTC. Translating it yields CASSLELAEVYEQYF.

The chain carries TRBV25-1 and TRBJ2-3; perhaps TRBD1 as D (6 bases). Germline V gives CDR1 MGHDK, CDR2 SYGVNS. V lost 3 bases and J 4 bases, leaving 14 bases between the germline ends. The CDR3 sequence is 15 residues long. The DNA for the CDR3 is TGTGCCAGCAGTGAGGGCCAGGGGATATCAGATACGCAGTATTTT. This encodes CASSEGQGISDTQYF.

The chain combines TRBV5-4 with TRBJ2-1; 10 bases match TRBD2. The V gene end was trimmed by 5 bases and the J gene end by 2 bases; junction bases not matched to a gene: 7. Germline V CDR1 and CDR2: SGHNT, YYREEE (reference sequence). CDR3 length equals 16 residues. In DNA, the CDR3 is TGTGCCAGCAGTAAGACTAGCGGGCGCCCCTACAATGAGCAGTTCTTC. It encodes CASSKTSGRPYNEQFF.

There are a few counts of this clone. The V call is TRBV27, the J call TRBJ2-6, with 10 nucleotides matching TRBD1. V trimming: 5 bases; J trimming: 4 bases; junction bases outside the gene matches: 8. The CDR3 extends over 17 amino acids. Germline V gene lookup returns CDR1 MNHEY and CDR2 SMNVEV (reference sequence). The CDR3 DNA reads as TGTGCCAGCAGTCCTGTGACAGGGGGCGCCGGGGCCAACGTCCTGACTTTC. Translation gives CASSPVTGGAGANVLTF.

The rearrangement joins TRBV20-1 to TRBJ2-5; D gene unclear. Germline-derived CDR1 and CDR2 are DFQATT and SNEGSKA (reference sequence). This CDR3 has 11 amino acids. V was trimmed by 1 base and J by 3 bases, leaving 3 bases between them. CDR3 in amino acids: CSARAEETQYF. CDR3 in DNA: TGCAGTGCTAGAGCAGAAGAGACCCAGTACTTC.

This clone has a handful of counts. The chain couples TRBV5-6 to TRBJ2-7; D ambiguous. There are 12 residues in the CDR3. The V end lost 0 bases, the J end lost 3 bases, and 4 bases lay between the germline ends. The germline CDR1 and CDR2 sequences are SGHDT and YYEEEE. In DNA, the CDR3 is TGTGCCAGCAGCTTGGCCAACTACGAGCAGTACTTC. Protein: CASSLANYEQYF.